Listed here are 16 T cell receptor beta chains from one sample, sequenced in a study of regulatory T cells in long-lasting Graves disease. Researchers made TCR beta libraries by using iRepertoire HTBI primers and running Arm-PCR on CDR3 regions. Via MiXCR, TCRdb re-called the multiplex PCR reads, giving one row per CDR3 protein. This sample yields 440,000 or so distinct CDR3 sequences, of which less than 20% are seen a single time; about 10% belongs to the top ten. The time point here: newly diagnosed GD, antithyroid drugs for less than 3 months. Generation of the TCR library employed RNA extracted from PBMCs. These same records also appear under a second study, on T cells in Graves' hyperthyroidism and ophthalmopathy.

This material consisted of peripheral blood mononuclear cells (PBMCs), taken at new diagnosis, from a patient treated with antithyroid drugs. Receptors originate from a woman aged 25 to 39 with Graves disease.

Ten or more counts support this clonotype. The genes are TRBV20-1 and TRBJ1-2; 7 nucleotides line up with TRBD1. The junction had 13 bases not matched to a gene; V was cut back by 4 bases and J by 2 bases. The CDR3 loop spans 16 amino acids. The V gene's germline CDR1 is DFQATT and CDR2 SNEGSKA (reference sequence). This chain's CDR3 is CSAIAGRGEYNYGYTF. The CDR3 DNA follows: TGCAGTGCTATCGCTGGCAGGGGGGAGTACAACTATGGCTACACCTTC.

This clonotype was recorded many times. The V gene is TRBV5-5, the J gene TRBJ2-3; 12 positions match TRBD2. This CDR3 is built from 18 residues. With 4 bases clipped from V and 2 bases from J, the junction kept 11 bases outside the gene matches. CDR1 and CDR2 (germline): SGHKS, YYEKEE (reference sequence). CDR3: CASSPPLGLAGYTDTQYF. The CDR3 nucleotides are TGTGCCAGCAGCCCTCCCCTTGGACTAGCGGGATACACAGATACGCAGTATTTT.

J is TRBJ1-4 and V is TRBV7-9, with TRBD1 matching over 9 bases. The CDR3 loop spans 13 amino acids. Trimming removed 5 bases from V and 6 bases from J; junction bases left unmatched: 1. The germline V gene has CDR1 SEHNR and CDR2 FQNEAQ (reference sequence). The CDR3 sequence is CASSRTGDEKLFF. CDR3 DNA: TGTGCCAGCAGCCGGACAGGGGATGAAAAACTGTTTTTT.

This sequence joins TRBV11-2 and TRBJ2-6; D ambiguous. Germline V gene sequence: CDR1 SGHAT, CDR2 FQNNGV. The CDR3 extends over 14 amino acids. V gave up 6 bases and J gave up 1 base, with 7 bases separating them. The CDR3 spells CASSDLSGANVLTF. In nucleotides, the CDR3 is TGTGCCAGCAGTGACCTATCTGGGGCCAACGTCCTGACTTTC. Filled out from reference TRBV11-2 and TRBJ2-6, the complete variable domain reads EAGVAQSPRYKIIEKRQSVAFWCNPISGHATLYWYQQILGQGPKLLIQFQNNGVVDDSQLPKDRFSAERLKGVDSTLKIQPAKLEDSAVYLCASSDLSGANVLTFGAGSRLTVL.

A note on this clonotype: This clone may be a read error of a much larger clone one base away. As DNA, the CDR3 is TGTGCCTGGAGGACGGGGGAGACAGGGGGTTTCTTT. The encoded protein is CAWRTGETGGFF. The chain links TRBV30 to TRBJ1-1, with 9 bases that match TRBD1. The germline V gene has CDR1 GTSNPN and CDR2 SVGIG (reference sequence). The CDR3 is 12 residues long. Germline trimming cut 3 bases from V and 13 bases from J; bases unmatched to any gene: 9.

This clonotype was counted ten times or more. The chain is built from TRBV12-3 or TRBV12-4 and TRBJ1-2, with 7 bases fitting TRBD1. This CDR3 has 15 amino acids. J was trimmed by 4 bases and V by 5 bases; bases with no gene match: 10. The CDR3 reads CASSSWGRGSYGYTF. DNA of the CDR3: TGTGCCAGCAGTAGTTGGGGCAGGGGGAGCTATGGCTACACCTTC.

This clonotype was observed at least ten times. The rearrangement joins TRBV7-9 to TRBJ1-1; D remains ambiguous. The V end lost 4 bases, the J end lost 5 bases, and 14 bases lay between the germline ends. Germline V CDR1 and CDR2: SEHNR, FQNEAQ (reference sequence). This CDR3 has 14 residues. CDR3 in amino acids: CASSSQAGSTEAFF. CDR3 bases: TGTGCCAGCAGCTCCCAGGCGGGGTCGACTGAAGCTTTCTTT.

This clonotype has at least ten counts. The rearrangement joins TRBV2 to TRBJ2-3, with TRBD2 identical over 8 bases. This CDR3 is 14 amino acids long. Germline CDR1 and CDR2: SNHLY and FYNNEI. Trimming cost V 3 bases and J 3 bases; bases outside gene matches: 2. This chain's CDR3 is CASSDSSGTDTQYF. The CDR3 DNA follows: TGTGCCAGCAGTGATTCTAGCGGGACAGATACGCAGTATTTT.

This clonotype showed up many times. The genes are TRBV20-1 and TRBJ2-7, with D possibly TRBD2 on 5 matching bases. Germline V CDR1 and CDR2: DFQATT, SNEGSKA (reference sequence). This CDR3 is built from 14 residues. Trimming removed 1 base from V and 5 bases from J, with 15 bases in between. The CDR3 DNA is TGCAGTGCTAGAGGTTTCGGCGTCGGGGACGAGCAGTACTTC. It codes for CSARGFGVGDEQYF.

There are a few counts of this clonotype. The J gene is TRBJ1-1, the V gene TRBV10-3; weak D call: TRBD1 (5 bases). Germline CDR1 reads ENHRY; CDR2 reads SYGVKD. V dropped 6 bases and J dropped 1 base, with 9 bases sitting between them. CDR3 length: 13 residues. CDR3 amino acids: CAIRSTENTEAFF. DNA for the CDR3: TGTGCCATCAGGTCGACAGAGAACACTGAAGCTTTCTTT.

The sample holds many counts of this clonotype. V is TRBV2 and J is TRBJ2-1; 11 bases fit TRBD2. This CDR3 is built from 15 residues. V was pared by 5 bases and J by 10 bases, with 10 bases of the junction left unmatched. Germline loops: CDR1 SNHLY, CDR2 FYNNEI. The CDR3 nucleotides read TGTGCCAGCAGTTTAGAAGAACTAGCGGGAGTAGAGCAGTTCTTC. The encoded protein is CASSLEELAGVEQFF.

In its sample, this clonotype was seen many times. This chain links TRBV15 with TRBJ1-1; D not certain. Germline V gives CDR1 LNHNV, CDR2 YYDKDF (reference sequence). The CDR3 has 14 residues. V was cut by 5 bases and J by 1 base, with 11 bases left in between. CDR3 coding DNA: TGTGCCACCAGCCCCCGGACGGGGAACACTGAAGCTTTCTTT. It encodes CATSPRTGNTEAFF.

In its sample, this clonotype was seen many times. CDR3 sequence (DNA): TGTGCCAGTCGCTTGGACAGGTCCTACGAGCAGTACTTC. This translates into CASRLDRSYEQYF. The chain employs TRBV12-3 or TRBV12-4 and TRBJ2-7; TRBD1 matches at 7 bases. The CDR3 contains 13 residues. The trim removed 9 bases at V and 1 base at J, leaving 6 bases unmatched.

This clonotype has a count of ten or more. The gene calls are TRBV5-1 and TRBJ2-7, with a possible D match to TRBD1 (6 bases). The CDR3 is 13 amino acids. Germline V lookup: CDR1 SGHRS, CDR2 YFSETQ. The V end lost 4 bases, the J end lost 3 bases, and 11 bases lay between the germline ends. CDR3 coding DNA: TGCGCCAGCAGCCCCCGAGGGGGCTACGAGCAGTACTTC. It encodes CASSPRGGYEQYF.

The CDR3 loop reads CASSGNRGPEGNEQFF. In DNA form, the CDR3 reads TGTGCCAGCAGTGGCAACAGGGGGCCCGAAGGGAATGAGCAGTTCTTC. V usage is TRBV12-3 or TRBV12-4 and J usage is TRBJ2-1; TRBD1 matches 9 bases. V lost 5 bases and J lost 7; bases outside the gene matches: 12. CDR3 length: 16 residues.

CDR3 in amino acids: CASSVLGGSVVTGELFF. CDR3 DNA: TGTGCCAGCAGTGTTTTGGGCGGGAGTGTTGTAACCGGGGAGCTGTTTTTT. This chain uses TRBV2 with TRBJ2-2, with TRBD2 identical over 7 bases. V dropped 4 bases and J dropped 5; count of bases not matched to a gene: 13. Per the germline V gene, CDR1 is SNHLY and CDR2 is FYNNEI. The CDR3 has 17 amino acids.